Included here is one TCR beta chain sequence, with context. Its target is unknown. This sample is drawn from a study of OX40 agonist ivuxolimab in advanced cancers. Study summary: Roughly two fifths of patients had received prior checkpoint inhibitor therapy. Regarding the study as a whole: Part of the nonresponder group also had normalized T-cell clonal expansion that was low.

Assay used: immunoSEQ multiplex PCR; TCRdb lists only in-frame clones, some missing. The sample holds about 78,000 clones; about 90% are singletons and the top ten take 2.5% to 3.5%. The CDR3 consists of 15 residues. Trimming took off 0 bases at V and 2 bases at J, with 10 bases between the two ends. From germline, CDR1 is LNHNV and CDR2 YYDKDF (reference sequence). The sequencing used CD4+ or CD8+ T cells sorted from blood, collected in a trial of the OX40 agonist ivuxolimab. The genes are TRBV15 and TRBJ2-5; D is unclear. This clonotype was obtained from an adult with an advanced solid tumor such as melanoma, head and neck, liver or kidney cancer. CDR3 sequence: CATSRDRSAQETQYF. CDR3 in DNA: TGTGCCACCAGCAGAGATCGGTCCGCGCAAGAGACCCAGTACTTC.